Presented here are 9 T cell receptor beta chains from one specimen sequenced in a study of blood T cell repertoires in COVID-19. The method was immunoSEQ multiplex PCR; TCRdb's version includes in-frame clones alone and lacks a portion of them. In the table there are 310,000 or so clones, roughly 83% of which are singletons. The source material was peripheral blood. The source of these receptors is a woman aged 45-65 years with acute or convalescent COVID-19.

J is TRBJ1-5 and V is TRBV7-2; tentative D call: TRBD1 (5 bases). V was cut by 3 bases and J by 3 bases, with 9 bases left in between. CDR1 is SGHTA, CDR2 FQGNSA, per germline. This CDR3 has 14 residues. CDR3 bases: TGTGCCAGCAGCTTTCAGGGATACAATCAGCCCCAGCATTTT. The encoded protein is CASSFQGYNQPQHF.

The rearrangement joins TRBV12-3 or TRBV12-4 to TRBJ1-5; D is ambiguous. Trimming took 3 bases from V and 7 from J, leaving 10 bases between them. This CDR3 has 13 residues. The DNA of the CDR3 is TGTGCCAGCAGTTTTGGCTTGCGGCAGCCCCAGCATTTT. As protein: CASSFGLRQPQHF.

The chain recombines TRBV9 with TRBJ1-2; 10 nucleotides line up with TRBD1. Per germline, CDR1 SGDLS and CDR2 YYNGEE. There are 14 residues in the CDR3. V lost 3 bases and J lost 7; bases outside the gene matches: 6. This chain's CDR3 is CASSATGGASGYTF. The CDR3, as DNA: TGTGCCAGCAGCGCGACAGGGGGCGCGAGTGGCTACACCTTC.

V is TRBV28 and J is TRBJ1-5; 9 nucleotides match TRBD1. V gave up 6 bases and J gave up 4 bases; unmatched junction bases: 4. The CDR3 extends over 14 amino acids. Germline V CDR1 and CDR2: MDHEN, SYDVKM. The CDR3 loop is CASSDRGINQPQHF. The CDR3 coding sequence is TGTGCCAGCAGCGACAGGGGGATTAATCAGCCCCAGCATTTT.

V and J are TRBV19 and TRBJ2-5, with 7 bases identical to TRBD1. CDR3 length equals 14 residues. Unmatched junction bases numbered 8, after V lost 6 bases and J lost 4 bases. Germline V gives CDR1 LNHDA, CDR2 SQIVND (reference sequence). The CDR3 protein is CASRKDRYGETQYF. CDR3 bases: TGTGCCAGTAGAAAGGACAGGTATGGAGAGACCCAGTACTTC.

CDR3 amino acids: CASRQSTSGRNEQFF. For the CDR3, the DNA is TGTGCCAGCAGACAATCCACTAGCGGGAGAAATGAGCAGTTCTTC. The chain is built from TRBV11-1 and TRBJ2-1; 11 bases line up with TRBD2. The CDR3 length is 15 residues. With 6 bases clipped from V and 7 bases from J, the junction kept 8 bases outside the gene matches. The germline CDR1 and CDR2 sequences are SGHAT and FQDESV (reference sequence).

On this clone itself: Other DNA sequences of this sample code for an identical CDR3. The CDR3 DNA is TGTGCCAGTAGTATTGGGCTAGCGGACAATGAGCAGTTCTTC. Translated, it gives CASSIGLADNEQFF. J is TRBJ2-1 and V is TRBV19; TRBD2 matches 7 bases. CDR1 and CDR2 (germline): LNHDA, SQIVND (reference sequence). The CDR3 is 14 residues long. The J segment lost 5 bases and the V segment lost 3 bases, leaving 4 bases of the junction unmatched. Variable domain in full (rest from reference TRBV19 and TRBJ2-1): DGGITQSPKYLFRKEGQNVTLSCEQNLNHDAMYWYRQDPGQGLRLIYYSQIVNDFQKGDIAEGYSVSREKKESFPLTVTSAQKNPTAFYLCASSIGLADNEQFFGPGTRLTVL.

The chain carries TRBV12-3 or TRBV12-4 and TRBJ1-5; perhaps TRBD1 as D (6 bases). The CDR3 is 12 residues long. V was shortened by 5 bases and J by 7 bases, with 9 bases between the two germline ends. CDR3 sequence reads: CASSVQGQPQHF. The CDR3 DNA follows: TGTGCCAGCAGTGTACAGGGACAGCCCCAGCATTTT.

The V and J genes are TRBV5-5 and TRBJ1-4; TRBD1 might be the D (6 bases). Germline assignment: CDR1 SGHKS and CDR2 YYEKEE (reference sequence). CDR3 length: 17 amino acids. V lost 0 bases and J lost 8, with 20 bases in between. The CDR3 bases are TGTGCCAGCAGCTTGGACATTGTACAGGGTGTAGGGGAAAAACTGTTTTTT. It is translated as CASSLDIVQGVGEKLFF.